The clone carrying this T cell receptor beta chain was observed a single time. Its antigen is unknown. Using genomic DNA as the template, TCR beta VDJ and CDR3 profiling was carried out. Each CDR3 protein is one row after TCRdb ran MiXCR on the reads. This sample yields about 210,000 distinct CDR3 sequences, of which over 60% are seen a single time; approximately 30% belongs to the top ten. These data come from a study of CD8+CD57+ T cells in acquired aplastic anemia. Study-level information: Mean yield of DNA from sorted CD4+ and CD8+ cells was roughly 3.1 ug. There were about 10.8 million reads, on average, for CD4+ cells from healthy donors. Study-level results: Significant differences in CD8+ Simpson's diversity were not observed between patients and controls. The study identified around 28 CD8+ CDR3 sequences shared by patients and controls.

Looked up from germline, CDR1 is DFQATT and CDR2 is SNEGSKA (reference sequence). CDR3 length: 14 residues. Deletions cut 5 bases from V and 2 bases from J, with 15 bases between. V usage is TRBV20-1 and J usage is TRBJ1-1; TRBD1 might be the D (5 bases). Sequencing was carried out using sorted CD4+, CD8+, or CD8+CD57+ T cells (not recorded which) from PBMCs. This TCR was sampled from a human donor in good health. This CDR3 reads CSAEGTSGNTEAFF. The CDR3 DNA is TGCAGTGCTGAGGGGACTAGCGGCAACACTGAAGCTTTCTTT.